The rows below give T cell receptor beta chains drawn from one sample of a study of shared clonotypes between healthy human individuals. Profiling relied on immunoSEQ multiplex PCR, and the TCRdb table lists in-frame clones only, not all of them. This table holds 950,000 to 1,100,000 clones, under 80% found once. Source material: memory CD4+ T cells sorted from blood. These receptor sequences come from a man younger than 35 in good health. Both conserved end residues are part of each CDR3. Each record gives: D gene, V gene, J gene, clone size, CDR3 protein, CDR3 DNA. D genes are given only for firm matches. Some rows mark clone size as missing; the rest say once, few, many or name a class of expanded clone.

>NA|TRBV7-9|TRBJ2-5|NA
CASSLVEQFEETQYF
TGTGCCAGCAGCTTGGTCGAGCAATTCGAGGAGACCCAGTACTTC
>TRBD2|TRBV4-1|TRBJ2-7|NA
CASSQDWRGYEQYF
TGCGCCAGCAGCCAAGATTGGCGGGGGTACGAGCAGTACTTC
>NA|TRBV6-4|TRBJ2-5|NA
CASSAQPGSETQYF
TGTGCCAGCAGTGCCCAACCCGGGAGTGAGACCCAGTACTTC
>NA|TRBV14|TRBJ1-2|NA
CASSLGGQANYGYTF
TGTGCCAGCAGCCTAGGTGGACAAGCTAACTATGGCTACACCTTC
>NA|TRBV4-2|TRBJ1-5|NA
CASSQAGGNQPQHF
TGTGCCAGCAGCCAAGCGGGGGGGAATCAGCCCCAGCATTTT
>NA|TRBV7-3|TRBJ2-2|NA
CASSPSSNTGELFF
TGTGCCAGCAGCCCCAGCTCAAACACCGGGGAGCTGTTTTTT
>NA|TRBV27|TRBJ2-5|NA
CASGRMGTQYF
TGTGCCAGCGGTCGGATGGGGACCCAGTACTTC
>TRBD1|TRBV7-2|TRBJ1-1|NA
CASSLGQGKRNTEAFF
TGTGCCAGCAGCTTGGGACAGGGGAAAAGGAACACTGAAGCTTTCTTT
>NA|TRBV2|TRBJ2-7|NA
CASGGTLYEQYF
TGTGCCAGCGGTGGGACACTTTACGAGCAGTACTTC
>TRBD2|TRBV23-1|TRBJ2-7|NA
CASSQLAGSYEQYF
TGCGCCAGCAGTCAACTAGCGGGATCCTACGAGCAGTACTTC
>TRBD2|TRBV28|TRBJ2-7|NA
CASSSGGTYYEQYF
TGTGCCAGCTCTAGCGGGGGGACCTACTACGAGCAGTACTTC
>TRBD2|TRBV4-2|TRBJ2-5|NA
CASGLAGVETQYF
TGTGCCAGCGGATTAGCGGGGGTAGAGACCCAGTACTTC
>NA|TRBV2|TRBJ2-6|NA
CASSEARGANVLTF
TGTGCCAGCAGTGAAGCGCGGGGGGCCAACGTCCTGACTTTC
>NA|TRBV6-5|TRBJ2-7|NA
CASLAPLTYEQYF
TGTGCCAGCCTCGCTCCATTAACCTACGAGCAGTACTTC
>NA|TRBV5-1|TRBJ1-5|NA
CASRPEGGQPQHF
TGCGCCAGCAGACCCGAGGGGGGGCAGCCCCAGCATTTT
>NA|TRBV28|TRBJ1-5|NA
CASSLFLDSQPQHF
TGTGCCAGCAGTTTATTTTTGGACAGTCAGCCCCAGCATTTT
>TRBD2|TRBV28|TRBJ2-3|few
CASSQGLAGGLRDTQYF
TGTGCCAGCAGTCAAGGACTAGCGGGGGGGCTGCGAGATACGCAGTATTTT
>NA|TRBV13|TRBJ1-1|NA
CASSLRGRTEAFF
TGTGCCAGCAGCTTACGGGGGCGGACTGAAGCTTTCTTT
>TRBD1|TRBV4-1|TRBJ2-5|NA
CASSEGQGPLETQYF
TGCGCCAGCAGCGAGGGACAGGGGCCGTTAGAGACCCAGTACTTC
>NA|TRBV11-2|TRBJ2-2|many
CASSTYANTGELFF
TGTGCCAGCAGTACGTATGCGAACACCGGGGAGCTGTTTTTT
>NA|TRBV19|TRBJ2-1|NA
CASSTGTAQGNNEQFF
TGTGCCAGTAGCACGGGGACTGCCCAAGGGAACAATGAGCAGTTCTTC
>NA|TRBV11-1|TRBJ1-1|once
CASSFNGMRTEAFF
TGTGCCAGCAGCTTCAACGGAATGCGCACTGAAGCTTTCTTT
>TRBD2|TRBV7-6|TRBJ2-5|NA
CASSLAHGRSIETQYF
TGTGCCAGCAGCTTAGCCCACGGGAGGTCGATTGAGACCCAGTACTTC
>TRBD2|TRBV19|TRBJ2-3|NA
CASSLRPAPLAGGPKDTQYF
TGTGCCAGTAGTCTAAGACCTGCACCTTTAGCGGGAGGGCCTAAAGATACGCAGTATTTT
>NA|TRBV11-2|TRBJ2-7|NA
CASSLDSTLSRYEQYF
TGTGCCAGCAGCTTAGATTCGACCTTGTCCCGCTACGAGCAGTACTTC
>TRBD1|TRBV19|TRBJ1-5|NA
CASLLTGGNQPQHF
TGTGCCAGCTTACTTACAGGGGGCAATCAGCCCCAGCATTTT
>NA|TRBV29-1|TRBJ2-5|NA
CSVDRAGKETQYF
TGCAGCGTTGATCGGGCGGGCAAAGAGACCCAGTACTTC
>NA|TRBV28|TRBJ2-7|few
CASSTFGRDTSYEQYF
TGTGCCAGCAGTACATTCGGCCGTGACACCTCCTACGAGCAGTACTTC
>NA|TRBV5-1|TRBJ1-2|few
CASSLSANYGYTF
TGCGCCAGCAGCTTGTCAGCTAACTATGGCTACACCTTC
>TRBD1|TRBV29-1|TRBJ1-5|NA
CSVAGTGDQPQHF
TGCAGCGTCGCGGGGACAGGGGATCAGCCCCAGCATTTT
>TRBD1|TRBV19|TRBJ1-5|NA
CATSGTGALTQPQHF
TGTGCCACCTCTGGCACAGGGGCCCTCACCCAGCCCCAGCATTTT
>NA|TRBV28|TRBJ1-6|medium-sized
CASNGQSYNSPLHF
TGTGCCAGCAACGGACAATCCTATAATTCACCCCTCCACTTT
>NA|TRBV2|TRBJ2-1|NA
CASRTGPVNEQFF
TGTGCCAGCAGGACAGGACCGGTCAATGAGCAGTTCTTC
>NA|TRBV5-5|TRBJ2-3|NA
CASSFSLAARTQYF
TGTGCCAGCAGCTTCAGTCTAGCAGCCCGTACGCAGTATTTT
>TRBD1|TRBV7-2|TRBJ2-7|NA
CASSSRDRGSHEQYF
TGTGCCAGCAGCTCGCGGGACAGGGGGTCTCACGAGCAGTACTTC
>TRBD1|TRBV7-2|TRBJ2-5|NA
CASSFVGTAQETQYF
TGTGCCAGCAGCTTCGTTGGGACAGCTCAAGAGACCCAGTACTTC
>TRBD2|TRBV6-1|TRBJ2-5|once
CASSEASGGQETQYF
TGTGCCAGCAGTGAAGCTAGCGGGGGTCAAGAGACCCAGTACTTC
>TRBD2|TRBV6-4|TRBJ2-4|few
CASSPLAGGGIQYF
TGTGCCAGCAGTCCTCTAGCGGGAGGGGGCATTCAGTACTTC
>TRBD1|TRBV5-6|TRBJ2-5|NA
CASSLGATGLQETQYF
TGTGCCAGCAGCTTGGGGGCGACAGGGCTCCAAGAGACCCAGTACTTC
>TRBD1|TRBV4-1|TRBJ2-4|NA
CASSQTPGQNAKNIQYF
TGCGCCAGCAGCCAAACTCCGGGACAGAATGCCAAAAACATTCAGTACTTC
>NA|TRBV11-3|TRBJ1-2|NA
CASSLSQVTGAYGYTF
TGTGCCAGCAGCTTATCTCAAGTTACCGGGGCGTATGGCTACACCTTC
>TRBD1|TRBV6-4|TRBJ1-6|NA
CAAGTGDNSPLHF
TGTGCCGCCGGGACAGGGGATAATTCACCCCTCCACTTT
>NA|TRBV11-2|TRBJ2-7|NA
CASSLYSVDSYEQYF
TGTGCCAGCAGCTTATATAGTGTGGACAGCTACGAGCAGTACTTC
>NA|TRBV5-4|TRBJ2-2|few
CASSWGGGKDTGELFF
TGTGCCAGCAGCTGGGGGGGCGGCAAGGACACCGGGGAGCTGTTTTTT
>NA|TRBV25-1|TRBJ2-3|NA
CASSDNSIDTDTQYF
TGTGCCAGCAGTGATAACTCGATCGACACAGATACGCAGTATTTT
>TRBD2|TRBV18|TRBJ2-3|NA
CASSPIAGGSTDTQYF
TGTGCCAGCTCACCGATAGCGGGCGGTAGCACAGATACGCAGTATTTT
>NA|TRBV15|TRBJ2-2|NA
CATSGSGRSNTGELFF
TGTGCCACCAGCGGATCGGGGAGGTCGAACACCGGGGAGCTGTTTTTT
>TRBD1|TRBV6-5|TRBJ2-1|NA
CASIAGTGWNNEQFF
TGTGCCAGCATCGCCGGGACAGGGTGGAACAATGAGCAGTTCTTC
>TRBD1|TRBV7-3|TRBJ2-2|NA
CASSRTGASGELFF
TGTGCCAGCAGCCGTACAGGGGCGTCCGGGGAGCTGTTTTTT
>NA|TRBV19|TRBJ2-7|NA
CASSTTEYLGGNYEQYF
TGTGCCAGTAGTACGACCGAGTATCTGGGCGGCAACTACGAGCAGTACTTC